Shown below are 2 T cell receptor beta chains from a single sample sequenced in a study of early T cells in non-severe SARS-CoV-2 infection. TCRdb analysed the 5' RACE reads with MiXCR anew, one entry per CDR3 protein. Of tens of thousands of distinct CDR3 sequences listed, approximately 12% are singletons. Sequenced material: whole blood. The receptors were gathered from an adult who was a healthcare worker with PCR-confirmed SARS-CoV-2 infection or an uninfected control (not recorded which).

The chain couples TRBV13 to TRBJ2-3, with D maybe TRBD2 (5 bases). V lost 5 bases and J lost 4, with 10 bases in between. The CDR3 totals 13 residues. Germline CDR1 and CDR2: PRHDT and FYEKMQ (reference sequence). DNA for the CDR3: TGTGCCAGCAGCCTCAGCGGTCCAGATACGCAGTATTTT. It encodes CASSLSGPDTQYF.

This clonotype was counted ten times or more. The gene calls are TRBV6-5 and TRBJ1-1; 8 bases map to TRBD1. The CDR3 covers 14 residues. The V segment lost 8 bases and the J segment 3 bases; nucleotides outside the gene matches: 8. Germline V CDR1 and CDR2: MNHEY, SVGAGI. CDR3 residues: CASGSGQGDTEAFF. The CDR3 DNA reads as TGTGCCAGCGGTAGTGGACAGGGCGACACTGAAGCTTTCTTT.